These 22 T cell receptor beta chains were sequenced from one sample in a study of T cell repertoires in cytomegalovirus infection. Using its own MiXCR run on the reads, TCRdb lists one record per CDR3 protein. The data contain under 850,000 distinct CDR3 sequences, less than 40% of them singletons. Specimen: PBMCs. The receptor set was obtained from a human donor in good health (CMV status not recorded). Some clones in this sample may be carry-over from other donors' samples.

This clonotype was recorded at least ten times. The chain carries TRBV19 and TRBJ2-1; 11 positions agree with TRBD2. V shed 1 base and J 4 bases; nucleotides not matched to a gene: 3. Germline V lookup: CDR1 LNHDA, CDR2 SQIVND (reference sequence). This CDR3 has 16 residues. Written as DNA, the CDR3 is TGTGCCAGTAGTATAGGGCTAGCGGGAGGTTACAATGAGCAGTTCTTC. Translating gives CASSIGLAGGYNEQFF.

The V call is TRBV7-2, the J call TRBJ2-1; D tentatively reads TRBD1 or TRBD2 (5 bases each). Deletions cut 0 bases from V and 8 bases from J, with 14 bases between. This CDR3 comprises 15 residues. CDR1 SGHTA and CDR2 FQGNSA come from the germline V gene. In DNA form, the CDR3 reads TGTGCCAGCAGCTTAGCGGGGCCAAGGCGGGATGAGCAGTTCTTC. Its protein product is CASSLAGPRRDEQFF.

The genes are TRBV12-3 or TRBV12-4 and TRBJ1-5; D possibly corresponds to TRBD1 (6 bases). The germline V and J ends were trimmed by 6 bases and 2 bases, with 23 bases remaining between them. This CDR3 has 18 amino acids. The CDR3 DNA reads as TGTGCCAGCAGCCGTGGGGACACCACGAATTCTGGCAATCAGCCCCAGCATTTT. It specifies CASSRGDTTNSGNQPQHF.

The chain is built from TRBV2 and TRBJ1-1; D not certain. The germline V and J ends were trimmed by 9 bases and 1 base, with 6 bases remaining between them. Per germline, CDR1 SNHLY and CDR2 FYNNEI. The CDR3 is made up of 11 amino acids. CDR3 region: CASVENTEAFF. DNA for the CDR3: TGTGCCAGTGTGGAGAACACTGAAGCTTTCTTT.

The gene calls are TRBV7-9 and TRBJ1-5; D not resolved. Germline V gene lookup returns CDR1 SEHNR and CDR2 FQNEAQ (reference sequence). Trimming stripped 2 bases from V and 3 bases from J, with 8 bases between. The length of the CDR3 is 14 residues. CDR3 coding DNA: TGTGCCAGCAGCTTATCACAGAACAATCAGCCCCAGCATTTT. This gives the protein CASSLSQNNQPQHF.

The J gene is TRBJ1-6, the V gene TRBV10-3; weak D call: TRBD1 (6 bases). Germline assignment: CDR1 ENHRY and CDR2 SYGVKD. Trimming pared 6 bases from V and 5 bases from J, leaving 14 bases between. This CDR3 contains 15 residues. This CDR3 is CAISPRQVDNSPLHF. In nucleotides, the CDR3 is TGTGCCATCAGCCCCCGACAGGTCGATAATTCACCCCTCCACTTT.

This sequence joins TRBV2 and TRBJ1-2, with a tentative D call TRBD1 (5 bases). CDR1 is SNHLY, CDR2 FYNNEI, per germline. The CDR3 runs to 13 residues. The ends were cut back, 8 bases at V and 0 bases at J, with 10 bases in the middle. CDR3 nucleotides: TGTGCCAGCTCGACGGACACTAACTATGGCTACACCTTC. It yields the protein CASSTDTNYGYTF.

This clonotype was recorded a few times. The V gene is TRBV19, the J gene TRBJ2-5; D gene ambiguous. The ends were cut back, 5 bases at V and 0 bases at J, with 13 bases in the middle. The CDR3 extends over 15 amino acids. The germline CDR1 and CDR2 sequences are LNHDA and SQIVND (reference sequence). As DNA, the CDR3 is TGTGCCAGTAGTGACCCGGCCCTATACCAAGAGACCCAGTACTTC. Its protein is CASSDPALYQETQYF.

The V and J genes are TRBV6-1 and TRBJ2-2, with D hard to call. CDR1 and CDR2 (germline): MNHNS, SASEGT. Between the trimmed V and J ends, which lost 4 bases and 7 bases, there was a span of 16 bases. This CDR3 spans 15 amino acids. CDR3 sequence reads: CASSAPSVVLGELFF. Here the CDR3 DNA reads TGTGCCAGCAGTGCCCCCTCTGTTGTGCTCGGGGAGCTGTTTTTT.

This clonotype was seen more than once but under ten times. The chain recombines TRBV28 with TRBJ2-4, with TRBD2 as a possible D gene (6 bases). V lost 8 bases to trimming and J lost 7 bases, with 15 bases between them. In germline, CDR1 is MDHEN, CDR2 SYDVKM. The CDR3 runs 13 residues. The DNA of the CDR3 is TGTGCCAGCCTAGGAGGGTTTCGGAACATTCAGTACTTC. Protein product: CASLGGFRNIQYF.

The chain uses TRBV20-1 and TRBJ2-7; possible D gene TRBD2, 7 bases. CDR3 length equals 15 residues. Germline lookup yields CDR1 DFQATT and CDR2 SNEGSKA (reference sequence). V gave up 2 bases and J gave up 1 base, with 15 bases separating them. The CDR3 loop is CSARNPRGASYEQYF. The CDR3 DNA sequence: TGCAGTGCTAGAAATCCCCGGGGGGCATCCTACGAGCAGTACTTC.

This clonotype came up many times. In nucleotides, the CDR3 is TGTGCCAGCAGTTACTCGAGAAACTATGGCTACACCTTC. This encodes CASSYSRNYGYTF. This chain uses TRBV6-6 with TRBJ1-2; no clear D gene. This CDR3 has 13 amino acids. V was pared by 0 bases and J by 2 bases, with 4 bases between. CDR1 and CDR2 (germline): MNHNY, SVGAGI (reference sequence).

This clonotype was seen a few times. V and J are TRBV7-2 and TRBJ1-2; maybe TRBD1 (5 bases). Germline V gene sequence: CDR1 SGHTA, CDR2 FQGNSA. The CDR3 covers 16 residues. V gave up 0 bases and J gave up 2 bases, with 13 bases separating them. CDR3 amino acids: CASSLAPRAGNYGYTF. In DNA, the CDR3 is TGTGCCAGCAGCTTAGCGCCCAGGGCTGGCAACTATGGCTACACCTTC.

This rearrangement joins TRBV27 to TRBJ2-7; no clear D. Trimming took 5 bases from V and 2 from J, leaving 4 bases between them. This CDR3 has 11 residues. Germline CDR1 MNHEY, CDR2 SMNVEV (reference sequence). The CDR3 loop reads CASSGPYEQYF. The CDR3, as DNA: TGTGCCAGCAGTGGCCCCTACGAGCAGTACTTC.

The chain recombines TRBV20-1 with TRBJ2-5, with D unclear. The V and J ends lost 6 bases and 2 bases respectively, with 13 bases between them. The CDR3 has 13 residues. The V gene's germline CDR1 is DFQATT and CDR2 SNEGSKA (reference sequence). This CDR3 reads CSAPIDVQETQYF. As DNA, the CDR3 is TGCAGTGCCCCCATTGATGTACAAGAGACCCAGTACTTC.

This clonotype was observed a few times. CDR3 sequence (DNA): TGTGCCAGCACCTTCGGACTCGGGTACAATGAGCAGTTCTTC. It encodes CASTFGLGYNEQFF. This chain uses TRBV11-2 with TRBJ2-1, with a tentative D call TRBD2 (5 bases). This CDR3 comprises 14 residues. V was pared by 7 bases and J by 4 bases, with 14 bases between. Germline assignment: CDR1 SGHAT and CDR2 FQNNGV.

The rearrangement joins TRBV28 to TRBJ1-5; D gene unclear. With 3 bases removed from V and 7 bases from J, the gap between germline ends came to 13 bases. The germline CDR1 and CDR2 sequences are MDHEN and SYDVKM. The CDR3 totals 14 residues. The CDR3 sequence is CASSLWRESQPQHF. CDR3 nucleotide sequence: TGTGCCAGCAGTTTGTGGAGGGAGAGCCAGCCCCAGCATTTT.

This clonotype has only a few counts. V usage is TRBV28 and J usage is TRBJ1-2; possible D gene TRBD1, 6 bases. The CDR3 contains 14 residues. V lost 6 bases to trimming and J lost 5 bases, with 16 bases between them. The germline CDR1 and CDR2 sequences are MDHEN and SYDVKM. CDR3 DNA: TGTGCCAGCAGCCAGGGACTAGGGGGATATGGCTACACCTTC. It is translated as CASSQGLGGYGYTF.

This clonotype was counted ten times or more. This chain links TRBV25-1 with TRBJ2-5; D uncertain. The CDR3 runs to 11 residues. V lost 3 bases to trimming and J lost 4 bases, with 3 bases between them. From germline, CDR1 is MGHDK and CDR2 SYGVNS. The CDR3, as DNA: TGTGCCAGCAGTGAGGGAGAGACCCAGTACTTC. It is translated as CASSEGETQYF.

The chain couples TRBV19 to TRBJ1-5; no reliable D call. Trimming took off 7 bases at V and 1 base at J, with 11 bases between the two ends. The germline CDR1 and CDR2 sequences are LNHDA and SQIVND (reference sequence). CDR3 length: 14 amino acids. CDR3 sequence: CASMSTVSNQPQHF. The CDR3 DNA reads as TGTGCCAGTATGAGTACGGTGAGCAATCAGCCCCAGCATTTT.

The chain couples TRBV19 to TRBJ1-3, with 10 bases lining up with TRBD1. The CDR3 loop spans 17 amino acids. Germline CDR1 LNHDA, CDR2 SQIVND (reference sequence). J was trimmed by 2 bases and V by 6 bases; bases with no gene match: 10. CDR3 sequence reads: CASRGQGTLSAGNTIYF. The CDR3 nucleotides are TGTGCCAGTAGGGGACAGGGGACCCTATCCGCTGGAAACACCATATATTTT.

This clonotype was observed a few times. The V and J genes are TRBV11-3 and TRBJ2-1; D gene unclear. The germline V gene has CDR1 SGHNT and CDR2 YENEEA. V dropped 5 bases and J dropped 4 bases, with 9 bases sitting between them. The CDR3 is 13 amino acids. This chain's CDR3 is CASSKDQYNEQFF. The CDR3 coding sequence is TGTGCCAGCAGCAAAGACCAGTACAATGAGCAGTTCTTC. The full variable domain, completed using reference TRBV11-3 and TRBJ2-1, is EAGVVQSPRYKIIEKKQPVAFWCNPISGHNTLYWYLQNLGQGPELLIRYENEEAVDDSQLPKDRFSAERLKGVDSTLKIQPAELGDSAVYLCASSKDQYNEQFFGPGTRLTVL.